This T cell receptor beta chain emerged from a study of T cell responses to AZD1222 COVID-19 vaccine. Study-level information: Recipients boosted at about 4 weeks or about 12 weeks are pooled. Study outcomes and limitations: Seropositive at baseline were only five or six AZD1222 recipients. Breadth and depth of Spike-specific TCRs rose after two AZD1222 doses.

Note on this clone: Its antigen is undetermined.

The repertoire was sequenced with immunoSEQ multiplex PCR; TCRdb's copy has only in-frame clones and lacks some. The table has 75,000 to 100,000 clones, roughly 90% seen once. Germline V gives CDR1 KGHSH, CDR2 LQKENI. The CDR3 has 13 amino acids. The V gene lost 3 bases and the J gene lost 7 bases, with 9 bases spanning the gap. The chain uses TRBV18 and TRBJ2-2, with a weak D call TRBD2 (5 bases). This clonotype originated in an adult in good health. Sequencing used peripheral blood, obtained on day 0 of AZD1222 vaccination. CDR3 region: CASSPRESGELFF. The CDR3 DNA reads as TGTGCCAGCTCACCGAGGGAGAGCGGGGAGCTGTTTTTT. Supplemented by reference TRBV18 and TRBJ2-2, the full variable domain reads NAGVMQNPRHLVRRRGQEARLRCSPMKGHSHVYWYRQLPEEGLKFMVYLQKENIIDESGMPKERFSAEFPKEGPSILRIQQVVRGDSAAYFCASSPRESGELFFGEGSRLTVL.